These 8 T cell receptor beta chains share one sample of origin, sequenced in a study of shared clonotypes between healthy human individuals. Naive CD8 cells lacked CD45RO and underwent positive selection for CCR7, leaving out terminally differentiated effector memory CD45RA+ cells. TCRdb keeps only in-frame clones here, not all; method: immunoSEQ multiplex PCR. The table shows some 2 million clones, with about 95% occurring only once. What was sequenced was naive CD8+ T cells sorted from blood. These receptors came from a man younger than 35 in good health.

V gene TRBV29-1 combines with J gene TRBJ2-3; no reliable D call. Trimming cost V 3 bases and J 2 bases, with 18 bases left between them. Germline values: CDR1 SQVTM, CDR2 ANQGSEA. This CDR3 spans 16 amino acids. CDR3 residues: CSVEGSRVWDTDTQYF. The CDR3 DNA is TGCAGCGTTGAGGGATCTAGGGTGTGGGACACAGATACGCAGTATTTT.

Note on this clone: Other nucleotide sequences in the sample specify the same CDR3. The genes are TRBV27 and TRBJ2-7; unclear D gene. This CDR3 has 12 amino acids. V lost 5 bases, J lost 3 bases, and 8 bases lay in between. Germline V gives CDR1 MNHEY, CDR2 SMNVEV (reference sequence). CDR3 coding DNA: TGTGCCAGCAGTCCCTCCGGCTACGAGCAGTACTTC. Translating gives CASSPSGYEQYF.

With regard to this clone: The sample carries other DNA sequences with the same CDR3. This sequence joins TRBV9 and TRBJ1-1; 7 bases are a match to TRBD1. Germline CDR1 reads SGDLS; CDR2 reads YYNGEE. The CDR3 contains 14 residues. The V segment lost 3 bases and the J segment 4 bases; nucleotides outside the gene matches: 6. The DNA of the CDR3 is TGTGCCAGCAGCGCCACAGGGGAGGGCACTGAAGCTTTCTTT. Its protein product is CASSATGEGTEAFF.

The chain is built from TRBV5-1 and TRBJ1-1; tentatively, D is TRBD1 (5 bases). This CDR3 contains 14 residues. Germline V gene lookup returns CDR1 SGHRS and CDR2 YFSETQ. With 4 bases removed from V and 4 bases from J, the gap between germline ends came to 14 bases. This CDR3 is CASSPEMRGTEAFF. In DNA, the CDR3 is TGCGCCAGCAGCCCCGAGATGAGGGGCACTGAAGCTTTCTTT.

The CDR3 DNA sequence: TGTGCCTGGAGTCAGGGATCCGGGGAGCTGTTTTTT. Encoded protein: CAWSQGSGELFF. The J gene is TRBJ2-2, the V gene TRBV30, with D possibly TRBD1 on 5 matching bases. The CDR3 consists of 12 residues. The germline V gene encodes CDR1 GTSNPN and CDR2 SVGIG (reference sequence). The germline V and J ends were trimmed by 2 bases and 6 bases, with 7 bases remaining between them.

The chain combines TRBV18 with TRBJ2-1; D might be TRBD1 (7 bases). Per germline, CDR1 KGHSH and CDR2 LQKENI. V dropped 6 bases and J dropped 3 bases, with 15 bases sitting between them. This CDR3 has 15 residues. The CDR3 here is CASSFAGQSYNEQFF. The CDR3 bases are TGTGCCAGCTCGTTCGCGGGACAGAGCTACAATGAGCAGTTCTTC.

The CDR3, as DNA: TGTGCCAGCACCCCAAGCCTAGCGGGGGGGAGGACAGATACGCAGTATTTT. This sequence encodes CASTPSLAGGRTDTQYF. The chain uses TRBV27 and TRBJ2-3, with 12 nucleotides matching TRBD2. Unmatched junction bases numbered 11, after V lost 7 bases and J lost 3 bases. Germline CDR1 reads MNHEY; CDR2 reads SMNVEV (reference sequence). There are 17 residues in the CDR3.

The V call is TRBV27, the J call TRBJ1-4; possibly TRBD1 for D (6 bases). CDR1 is MNHEY and CDR2 is SMNVEV in the germline V gene (reference sequence). V gave up 4 bases and J gave up 7 bases, with 10 bases separating them. CDR3 length equals 13 residues. CDR3 residues: CASSWTDGEKLFF. The CDR3 DNA reads as TGTGCCAGCAGTTGGACAGATGGTGAAAAACTGTTTTTT.